This T cell receptor (beta chain) was identified in a study of tumor-infiltrating lymphocytes in primary liver carcinoma. Starting from roughly 540 ng of total RNA, TCR beta cDNA was produced with a primer in the constant region. Sequencing libraries for TCR beta derived from three nested multiplex PCR rounds that used slightly modified ARM-PCR. Each of the first two PCR rounds ran approximately 11 cycles with TRBV1-TRBV30 forward and C-beta reverse primers. MiXCR, run by TCRdb on the multiplex PCR reads, gives a single entry per CDR3 protein. The data show about 310,000 distinct CDR3 sequences, with almost 60% seen just once and about 15% held by the top ten. About this clonotype: Given the absence of the conserved phenylalanine or tryptophan at the CDR3 end, a read error is likely.

Blood RNA came from unsorted whole blood; germline DNA was also extracted. CDR3 size: 13 residues. Trimming cost V 1 base and J 5 bases, with 11 bases left between them. CDR1 and CDR2 (germline): SQVTM, ANQGSEA. The sequenced material came from peripheral blood. The V gene is TRBV29-1, the J gene TRBJ2-5; TRBD2 might be the D (5 bases). The sequence was obtained from a woman aged 25 to 45 with primary liver carcinoma and hepatitis B virus infection. The CDR3 DNA reads TGCAGCGTTGAAGCAGCGGTATGGGAGACCCAGTACCTC. Translated: CSVEAAVWETQYL.